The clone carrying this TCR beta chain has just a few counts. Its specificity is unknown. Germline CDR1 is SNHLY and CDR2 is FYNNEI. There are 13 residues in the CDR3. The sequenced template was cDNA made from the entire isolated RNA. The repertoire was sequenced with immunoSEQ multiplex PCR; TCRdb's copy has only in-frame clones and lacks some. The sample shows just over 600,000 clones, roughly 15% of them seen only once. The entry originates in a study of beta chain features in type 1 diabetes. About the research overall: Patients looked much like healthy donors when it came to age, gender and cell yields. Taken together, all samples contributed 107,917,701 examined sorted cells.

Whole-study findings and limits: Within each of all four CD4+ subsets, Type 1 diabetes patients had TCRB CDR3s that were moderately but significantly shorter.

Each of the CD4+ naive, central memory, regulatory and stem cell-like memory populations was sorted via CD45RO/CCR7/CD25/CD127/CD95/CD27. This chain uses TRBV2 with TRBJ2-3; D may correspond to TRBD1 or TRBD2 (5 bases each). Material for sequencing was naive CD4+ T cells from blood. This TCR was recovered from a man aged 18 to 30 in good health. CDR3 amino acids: CANRDRRADTQYF. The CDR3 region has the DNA TGTGCTAACCGGGACCGACGTGCCGATACGCAGTATTTT.